This record looks at one TCR beta chain sequence and its context. Its antigen is currently not known. Qualities for individual bases were not recorded, and no much larger clone is one base off. Whole blood was collected in K2EDTA tubes by collaborating institutions according to the institutions' own protocols. For TCRbeta analysis, collaborator samples were shipped as frozen whole blood, as isolated PBMCs, or as DNA extracted from either sample type. The CDR3 numbers 13 residues from cysteine through phenylalanine. Just the 39-base CDR3 DNA is kept, in frame starting at base 1. Trimming costs V 2 bases and J 3 bases, and their ends lie 8 bases apart. Taken from the germline V gene, the CDR1 and CDR2 loops are SGHRS and YFSETQ. TCRbeta CDR3 regions were amplified from genomic DNA by means of the immunoSEQ Assay, a bias-controlled multiplex PCR. Regarding the original processing steps: The number of nucleated cells in each sample was estimated by amplification of reference gene primers within the assay. Sequence reads were collapsed and filtered to measure the absolute abundance of every unique TCRbeta CDR3 rearrangement. For each sample, productive Simpson clonality was calculated as the square root of Simpson's diversity index across productive rearrangements. The table was pulled from immuneACCESS by TCRdb, which kept in-frame rearrangements only. Such tables lose some clones; where checked, under half of the loss comes from unresolved V genes, and the rest has no known cause. V, J and clone size derive from that table, while D and trimming were established from the DNA sequence. This sample holds roughly 76,000 clones; around 90% were observed only once. The top ten hold over 25% of the sample.

The data were obtained in a study of blood T cell repertoires in COVID-19 (TCRdb year 2020). Notes on the research overall: Samples from collaborators originated in the United States, Italy and Spain and spanned both the acute and convalescent phases of COVID-19. The prospective study material was composed of cDNA or gDNA derived from T cells, B-cell-depleted T cells, or PBMCs. Nearly every sample came with metadata listing a de-identified subject ID, COVID-19 status, age in years and sex. The dataset comprised deeply sampled blood TCRbeta repertoires from subjects exposed to, actively infected with, or recovered from COVID-19. Samples came from the ongoing ImmuneRACE study (first 160 participants) plus 1,254 subjects from 6 global collaborators. A freely available public database, intended as a resource for researchers studying the immune response to SARS-CoV-2, is where the repertoires were released. Where available, HLA class I and class II types were taken from metadata supplied by the sample provider and were not determined by assay-based typing. Study-wide findings and limitations: The amount of clinical and demographic metadata varied by source and participant and was provided uncurated.

The chain is encoded by TRBV5-1 joined to TRBJ2-5, with the D segment identity uncertain. Sequencing was carried out using peripheral blood. The TCR originated in a woman over 75 with active or convalescent COVID-19. The nucleotide sequence is TGCGCCAGCAGCTTCACAGCAGAAGAGACCCAGTACTTC. Its amino acids are CASSFTAEETQYF.